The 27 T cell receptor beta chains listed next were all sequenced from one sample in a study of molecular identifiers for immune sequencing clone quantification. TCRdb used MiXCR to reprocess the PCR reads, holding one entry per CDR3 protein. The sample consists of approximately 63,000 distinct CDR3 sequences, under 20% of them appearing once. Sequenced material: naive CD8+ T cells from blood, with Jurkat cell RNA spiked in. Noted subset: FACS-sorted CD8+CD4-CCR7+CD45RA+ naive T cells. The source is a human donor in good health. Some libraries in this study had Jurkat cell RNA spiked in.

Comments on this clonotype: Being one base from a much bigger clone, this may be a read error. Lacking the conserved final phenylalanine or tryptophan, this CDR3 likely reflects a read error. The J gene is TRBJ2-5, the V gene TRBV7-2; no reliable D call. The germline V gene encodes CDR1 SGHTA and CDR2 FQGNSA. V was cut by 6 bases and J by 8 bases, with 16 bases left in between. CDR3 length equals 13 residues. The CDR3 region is CASSLTPESTQYY. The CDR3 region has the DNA TGTGCCAGCAGTTTGACCCCGGAGAGTACCCAGTACTAC.

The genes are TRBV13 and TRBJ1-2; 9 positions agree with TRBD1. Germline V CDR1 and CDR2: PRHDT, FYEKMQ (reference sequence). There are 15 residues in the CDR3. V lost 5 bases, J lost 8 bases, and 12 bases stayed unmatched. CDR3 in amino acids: CASSTRGTGFEGYTF. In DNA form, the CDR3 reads TGTGCCAGCAGCACTCGAGGGACAGGGTTCGAGGGCTACACCTTC. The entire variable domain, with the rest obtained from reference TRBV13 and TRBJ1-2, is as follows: AAGVIQSPRHLIKEKRETATLKCYPIPRHDTVYWYQQGPGQDPQFLISFYEKMQSDKGSIPDRFSAQQFSDYHSELNMSSLELGDSALYFCASSTRGTGFEGYTFGSGTRLTVV.

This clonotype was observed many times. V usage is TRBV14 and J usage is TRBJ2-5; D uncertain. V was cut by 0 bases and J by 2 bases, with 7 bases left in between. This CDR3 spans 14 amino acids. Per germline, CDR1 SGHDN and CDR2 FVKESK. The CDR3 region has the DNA TGTGCCAGCAGCCAAGACGAGGCTCAAGAGACCCAGTACTTC. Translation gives CASSQDEAQETQYF.

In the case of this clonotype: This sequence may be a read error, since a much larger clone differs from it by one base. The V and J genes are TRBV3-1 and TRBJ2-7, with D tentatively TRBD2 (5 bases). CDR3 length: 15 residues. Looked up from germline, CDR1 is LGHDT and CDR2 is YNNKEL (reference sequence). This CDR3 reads CASSQKPDYSYGQYF. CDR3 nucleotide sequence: TGTGCCAGCAGCCAAAAGCCTGACTACTCCTACGGGCAGTACTTC.

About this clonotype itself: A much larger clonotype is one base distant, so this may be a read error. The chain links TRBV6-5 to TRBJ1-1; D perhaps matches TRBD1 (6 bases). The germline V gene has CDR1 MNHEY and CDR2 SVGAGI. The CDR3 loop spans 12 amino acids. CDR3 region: CASSQSGADAFF. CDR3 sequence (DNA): TGTGCCAGCAGCCAGTCAGGGGCTGACGCTTTCTTT.

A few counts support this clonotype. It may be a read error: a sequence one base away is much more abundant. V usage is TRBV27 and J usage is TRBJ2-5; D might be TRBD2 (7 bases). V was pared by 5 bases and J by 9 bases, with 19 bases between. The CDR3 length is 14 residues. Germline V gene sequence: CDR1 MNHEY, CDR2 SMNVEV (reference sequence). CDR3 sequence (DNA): TGTGCCAGCAGTGTCGTACAGGGAGGGGAGGCCCAGTACTTC. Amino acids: CASSVVQGGEAQYF.

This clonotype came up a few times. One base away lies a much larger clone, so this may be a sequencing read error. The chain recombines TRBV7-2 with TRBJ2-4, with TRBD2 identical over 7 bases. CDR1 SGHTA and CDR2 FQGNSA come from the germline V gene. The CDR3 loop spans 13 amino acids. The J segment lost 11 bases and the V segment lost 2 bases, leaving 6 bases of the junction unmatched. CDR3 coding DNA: TGTGCCAGCAGCTTATGGACTAGTGACGTTCAGTACTTC. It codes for CASSLWTSDVQYF.

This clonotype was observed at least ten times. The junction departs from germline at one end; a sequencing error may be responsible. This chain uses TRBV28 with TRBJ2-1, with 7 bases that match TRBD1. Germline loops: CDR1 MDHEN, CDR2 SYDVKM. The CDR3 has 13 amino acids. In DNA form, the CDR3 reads TGTGCCAGCAGGCTACAGGGGAATCCGGAAGTGGTCTTC. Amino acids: CASRLQGNPEVVF.

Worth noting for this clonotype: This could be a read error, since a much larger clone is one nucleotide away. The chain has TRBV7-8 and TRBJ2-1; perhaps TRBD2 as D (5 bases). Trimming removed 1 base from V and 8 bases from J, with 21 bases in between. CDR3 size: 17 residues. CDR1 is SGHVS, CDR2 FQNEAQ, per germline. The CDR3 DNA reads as TGTGCCAGCAGCTTAGGGCCAGCGGCCCCCCTTTACGATGAGCAGTTCTTC. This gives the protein CASSLGPAAPLYDEQFF. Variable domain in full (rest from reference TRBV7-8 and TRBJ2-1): GAGVSQSPRYKVAKRGQDVALRCDPISGHVSLFWYQQALGQGPEFLTYFQNEAQLDKSGLPSDRFFAERPEGSVSTLKIQRTQQEDSAVYLCASSLGPAAPLYDEQFFGPGTRLTVL.

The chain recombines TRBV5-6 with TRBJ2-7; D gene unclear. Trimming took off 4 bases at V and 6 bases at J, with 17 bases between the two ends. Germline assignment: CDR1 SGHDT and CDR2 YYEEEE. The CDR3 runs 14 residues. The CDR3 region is CASSPTLNRVEQYF. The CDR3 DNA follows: TGTGCCAGCAGCCCCACTCTAAATCGAGTCGAGCAGTACTTC.

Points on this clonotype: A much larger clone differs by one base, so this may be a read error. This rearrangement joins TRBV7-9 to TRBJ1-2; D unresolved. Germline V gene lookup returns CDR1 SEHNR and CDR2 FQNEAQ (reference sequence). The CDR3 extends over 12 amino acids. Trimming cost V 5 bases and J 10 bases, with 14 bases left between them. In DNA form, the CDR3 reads TGTGCCAGCAGCAACATGGCGTCGACCTACACCTTC. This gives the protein CASSNMASTYTF.

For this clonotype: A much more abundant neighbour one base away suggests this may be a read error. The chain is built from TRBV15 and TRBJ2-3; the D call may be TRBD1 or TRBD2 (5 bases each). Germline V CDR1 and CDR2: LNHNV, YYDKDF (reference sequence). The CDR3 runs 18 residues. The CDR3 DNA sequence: TGTGCCACCGGCAGAGATCTTCTAGCAGTAGAGGGGTCAGATACGCAGTATTTT. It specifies CATGRDLLAVEGSDTQYF.

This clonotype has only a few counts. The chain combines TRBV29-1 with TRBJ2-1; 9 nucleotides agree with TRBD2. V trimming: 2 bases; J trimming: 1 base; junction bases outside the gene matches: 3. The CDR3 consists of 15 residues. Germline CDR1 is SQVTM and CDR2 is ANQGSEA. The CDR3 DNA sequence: TGCAGCGTTGAATCGGGACTAGCATCCTACAATGAGCAGTTCTTC. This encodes CSVESGLASYNEQFF.

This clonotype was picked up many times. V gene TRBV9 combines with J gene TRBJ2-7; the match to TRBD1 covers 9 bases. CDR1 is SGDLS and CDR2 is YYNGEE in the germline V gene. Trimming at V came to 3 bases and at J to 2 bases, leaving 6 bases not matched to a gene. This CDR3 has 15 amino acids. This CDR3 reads CASSASRDRAYEQYF. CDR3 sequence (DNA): TGTGCCAGCAGCGCGAGCCGGGACAGGGCCTACGAGCAGTACTTC. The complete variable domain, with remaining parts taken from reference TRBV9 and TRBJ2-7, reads DSGVTQTPKHLITATGQRVTLRCSPRSGDLSVYWYQQSLDQGLQFLIQYYNGEERAKGNILERFSAQQFPDLHSELNLSSLELGDSALYFCASSASRDRAYEQYFGPGTRLTVT.

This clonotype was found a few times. The CDR3 here is CASSQKDRGYGYTF. CDR3 DNA sequence: TGTGCCAGCAGTCAGAAGGACAGGGGCTATGGCTACACCTTC. The chain is built from TRBV12-3 or TRBV12-4 and TRBJ1-2, with TRBD1 matching over 9 bases. CDR3 length: 14 residues. V dropped 5 bases and J dropped 4; count of bases not matched to a gene: 5.

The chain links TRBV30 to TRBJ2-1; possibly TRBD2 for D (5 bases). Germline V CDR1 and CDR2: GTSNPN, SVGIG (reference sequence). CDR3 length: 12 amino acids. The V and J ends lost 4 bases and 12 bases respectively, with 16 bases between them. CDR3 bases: TGTGCCTGGACCCAATCAAGCGGAGGGCAGTTCTTC. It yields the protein CAWTQSSGGQFF.

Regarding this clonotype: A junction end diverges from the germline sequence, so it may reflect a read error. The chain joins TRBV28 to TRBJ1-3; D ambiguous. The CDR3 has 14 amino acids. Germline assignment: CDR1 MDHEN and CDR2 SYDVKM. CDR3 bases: TGTGCTAGCAGTTGGGTCACCTCTGGAAACACCATATATTTT. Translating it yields CASSWVTSGNTIYF. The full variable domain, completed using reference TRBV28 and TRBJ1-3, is DVKVTQSSRYLVKRTGEKVFLECVQDMDHENMFWYRQDPGLGLRLIYFSYDVKMKEKGDIPEGYSVSREKKERFSLILESASTNQTSMYLCASSWVTSGNTIYFGEGSWLTVV.

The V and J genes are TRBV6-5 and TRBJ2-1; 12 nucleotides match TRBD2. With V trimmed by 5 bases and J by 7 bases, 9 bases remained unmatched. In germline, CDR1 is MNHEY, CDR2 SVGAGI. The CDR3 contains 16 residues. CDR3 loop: CASSPRLAGDANEQFF. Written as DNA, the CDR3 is TGTGCCAGCAGTCCCCGACTAGCGGGAGATGCGAATGAGCAGTTCTTC.

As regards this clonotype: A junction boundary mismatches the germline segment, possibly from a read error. Written as DNA, the CDR3 is TGTGCCAGCAGTTACTCTGCGGGACTAGCAGTTGACAATGAGCAGCTCTTC. Its protein product is CASSYSAGLAVDNEQLF. The chain has TRBV6-6 and TRBJ2-1; 9 nucleotides line up with TRBD2. Looked up from germline, CDR1 is MNHNY and CDR2 is SVGAGI (reference sequence). CDR3 length: 17 residues.

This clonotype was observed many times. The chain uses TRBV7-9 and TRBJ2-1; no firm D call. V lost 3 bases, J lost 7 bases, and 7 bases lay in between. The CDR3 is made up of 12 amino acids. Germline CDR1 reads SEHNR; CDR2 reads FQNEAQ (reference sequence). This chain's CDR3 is CASSLGYNEQFF. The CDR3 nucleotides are TGTGCCAGCAGCTTGGGGTATAATGAGCAGTTCTTC.

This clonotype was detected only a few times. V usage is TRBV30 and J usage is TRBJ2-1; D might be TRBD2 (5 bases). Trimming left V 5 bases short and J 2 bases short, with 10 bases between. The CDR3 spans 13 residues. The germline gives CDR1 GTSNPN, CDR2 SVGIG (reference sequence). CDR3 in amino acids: CAWGAGPYNEQFF. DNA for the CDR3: TGTGCCTGGGGCGCGGGCCCCTACAATGAGCAGTTCTTC.

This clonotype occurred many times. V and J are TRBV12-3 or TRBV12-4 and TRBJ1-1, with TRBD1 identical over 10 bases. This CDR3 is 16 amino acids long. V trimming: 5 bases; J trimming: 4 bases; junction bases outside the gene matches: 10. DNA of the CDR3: TGTGCCAGCAGTCTTCCCGGGACAGGGGACGTCACTGAAGCTTTCTTT. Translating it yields CASSLPGTGDVTEAFF.

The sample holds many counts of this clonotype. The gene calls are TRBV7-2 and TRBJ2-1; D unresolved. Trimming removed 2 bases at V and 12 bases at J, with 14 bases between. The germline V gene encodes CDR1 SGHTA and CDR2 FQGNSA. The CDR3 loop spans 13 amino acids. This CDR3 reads CASSLPPNLVQFF. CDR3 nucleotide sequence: TGTGCCAGCAGCTTACCCCCGAACTTGGTGCAGTTCTTC.

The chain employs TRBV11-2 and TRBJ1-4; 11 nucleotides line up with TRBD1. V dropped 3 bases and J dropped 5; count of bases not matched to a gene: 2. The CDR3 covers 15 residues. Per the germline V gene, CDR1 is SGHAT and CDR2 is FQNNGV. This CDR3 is CASSFGTGGNEKLFF. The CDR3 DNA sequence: TGTGCCAGCAGCTTTGGGACAGGGGGGAATGAAAAACTGTTTTTT.

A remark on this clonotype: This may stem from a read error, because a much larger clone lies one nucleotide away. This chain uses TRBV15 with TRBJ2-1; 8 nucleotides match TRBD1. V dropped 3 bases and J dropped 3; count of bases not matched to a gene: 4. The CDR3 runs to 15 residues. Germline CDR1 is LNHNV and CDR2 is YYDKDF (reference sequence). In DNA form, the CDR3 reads TGTGCCACCAGCAGTGCGGGGACAGGCTACAATGAGCAGTTCTTC. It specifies CATSSAGTGYNEQFF.

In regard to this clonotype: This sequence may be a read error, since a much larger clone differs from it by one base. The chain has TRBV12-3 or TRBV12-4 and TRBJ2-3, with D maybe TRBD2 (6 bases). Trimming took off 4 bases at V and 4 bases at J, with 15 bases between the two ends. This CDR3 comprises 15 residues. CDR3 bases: TGTGCCAGCAGTTGGGAGGACGAGGGCGCAGATACGCAGTATTTT. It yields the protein CASSWEDEGADTQYF.

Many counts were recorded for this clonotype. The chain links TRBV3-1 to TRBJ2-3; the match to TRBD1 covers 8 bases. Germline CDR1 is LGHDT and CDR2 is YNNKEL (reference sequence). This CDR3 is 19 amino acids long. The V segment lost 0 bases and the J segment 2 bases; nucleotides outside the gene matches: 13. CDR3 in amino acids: CASSQDGLVRDRTTDTQYF. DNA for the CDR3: TGTGCCAGCAGCCAAGATGGTCTGGTGAGGGACAGGACCACAGATACGCAGTATTTT.